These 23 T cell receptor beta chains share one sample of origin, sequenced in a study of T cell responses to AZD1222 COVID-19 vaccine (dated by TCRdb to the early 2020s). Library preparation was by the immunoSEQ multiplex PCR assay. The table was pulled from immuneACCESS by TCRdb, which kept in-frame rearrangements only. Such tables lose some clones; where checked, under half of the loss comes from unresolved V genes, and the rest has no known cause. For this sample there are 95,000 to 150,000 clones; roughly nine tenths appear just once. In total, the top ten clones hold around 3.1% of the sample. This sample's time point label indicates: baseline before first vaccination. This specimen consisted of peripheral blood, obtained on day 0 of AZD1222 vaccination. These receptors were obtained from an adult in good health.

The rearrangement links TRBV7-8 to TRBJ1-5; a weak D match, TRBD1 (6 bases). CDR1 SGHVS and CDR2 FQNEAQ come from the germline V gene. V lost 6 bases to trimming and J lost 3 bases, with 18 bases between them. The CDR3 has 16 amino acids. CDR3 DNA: TGTGCCAGCAGACCAACGGGACACTACTACAATCAGCCCCAGCATTTT. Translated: CASRPTGHYYNQPQHF.

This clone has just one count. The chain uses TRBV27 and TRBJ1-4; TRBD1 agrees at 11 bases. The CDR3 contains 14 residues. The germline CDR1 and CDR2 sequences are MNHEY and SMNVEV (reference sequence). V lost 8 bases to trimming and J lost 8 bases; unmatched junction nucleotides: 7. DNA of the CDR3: TGTGCCAGCGGCTGGACAGGGGGCTACGAAAAACTGTTTTTT. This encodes CASGWTGGYEKLFF. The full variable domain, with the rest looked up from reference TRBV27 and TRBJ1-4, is EAQVTQNPRYLITVTGKKLTVTCSQNMNHEYMSWYRQDPGLGLRQIYYSMNVEVTDKGDVPEGYKVSRKEKRNFPLILESPSPNQTSLYFCASGWTGGYEKLFFGSGTQLSVL.

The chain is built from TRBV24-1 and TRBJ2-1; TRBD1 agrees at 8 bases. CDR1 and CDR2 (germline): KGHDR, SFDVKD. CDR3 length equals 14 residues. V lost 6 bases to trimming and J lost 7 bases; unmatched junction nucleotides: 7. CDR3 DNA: TGTGCCACCAGTCGGGGACAGGCTTGGAATGAGCAGTTCTTC. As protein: CATSRGQAWNEQFF.

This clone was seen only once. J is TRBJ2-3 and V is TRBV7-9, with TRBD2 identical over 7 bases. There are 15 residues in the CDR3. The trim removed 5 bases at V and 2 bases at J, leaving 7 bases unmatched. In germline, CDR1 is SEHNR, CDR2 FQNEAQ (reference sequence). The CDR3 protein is CASSPPGTTTDTQYF. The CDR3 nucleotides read TGTGCCAGCAGCCCGCCCGGGACTACCACAGATACGCAGTATTTT.

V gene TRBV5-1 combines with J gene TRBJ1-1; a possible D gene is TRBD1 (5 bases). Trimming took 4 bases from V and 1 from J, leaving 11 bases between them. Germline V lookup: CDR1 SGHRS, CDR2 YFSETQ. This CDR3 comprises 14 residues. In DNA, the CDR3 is TGCGCCAGCAGCGGGGGACGGAAGAACACTGAAGCTTTCTTT. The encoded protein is CASSGGRKNTEAFF.

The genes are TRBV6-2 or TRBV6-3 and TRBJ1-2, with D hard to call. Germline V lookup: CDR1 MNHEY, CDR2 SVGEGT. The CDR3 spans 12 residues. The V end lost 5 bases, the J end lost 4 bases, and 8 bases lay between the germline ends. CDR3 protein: CASSDTTYGYTF. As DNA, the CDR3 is TGTGCCAGCAGTGACACGACCTATGGCTACACCTTC.

CDR3 sequence reads: CASRAQPRDNSPLHF. The CDR3, as DNA: TGTGCCAGTAGAGCCCAACCCAGAGATAATTCACCCCTCCACTTT. The chain joins TRBV19 to TRBJ1-6; D ambiguous. The CDR3 consists of 15 residues. Trimming shortened V by 6 bases and J by 5 bases, and 14 bases separated the two germline ends. From germline, CDR1 is LNHDA and CDR2 SQIVND (reference sequence).

Written as DNA, the CDR3 is TGTGCCAGCAGTTCTAGATTAGGGACCCAGTACTTC. Protein sequence: CASSSRLGTQYF. The chain is built from TRBV6-2 or TRBV6-3 and TRBJ2-5, with D uncertain. V shed 4 bases and J shed 7 bases, with 10 bases lying between them. Germline CDR1 is MNHEY and CDR2 is SVGEGT. CDR3 length equals 12 residues.

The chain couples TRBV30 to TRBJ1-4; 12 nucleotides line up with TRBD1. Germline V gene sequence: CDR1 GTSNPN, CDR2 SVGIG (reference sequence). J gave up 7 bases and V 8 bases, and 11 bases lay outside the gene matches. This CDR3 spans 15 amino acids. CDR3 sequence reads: CAGGQGAPGSEKLFF. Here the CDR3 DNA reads TGTGCCGGGGGACAGGGGGCGCCGGGCAGTGAAAAACTGTTTTTT.

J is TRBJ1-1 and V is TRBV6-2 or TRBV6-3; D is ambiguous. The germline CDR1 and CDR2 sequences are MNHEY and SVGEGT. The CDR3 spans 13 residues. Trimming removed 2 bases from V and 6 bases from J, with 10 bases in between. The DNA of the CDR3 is TGTGCCAGCAGTTACCGACATACCGCTGAAGCTTTCTTT. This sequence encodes CASSYRHTAEAFF.

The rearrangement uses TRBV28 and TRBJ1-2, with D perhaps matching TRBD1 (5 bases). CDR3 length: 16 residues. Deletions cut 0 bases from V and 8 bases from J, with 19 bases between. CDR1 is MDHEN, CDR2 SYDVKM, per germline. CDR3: CASSLWSVGREGGYTF. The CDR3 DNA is TGTGCCAGCAGTTTATGGTCCGTAGGCAGGGAAGGCGGCTACACCTTC.

CDR3 in DNA: TGTGCCAGCAGTTACAGGGACAGATTAGAGCCCCAGCATTTT. It codes for CASSYRDRLEPQHF. The genes are TRBV6-2 or TRBV6-3 and TRBJ1-5; 7 bases match TRBD1. The trim removed 2 bases at V and 8 bases at J, leaving 6 bases unmatched. The CDR3 contains 14 residues. In germline, CDR1 is MNHEY, CDR2 SVGEGT.

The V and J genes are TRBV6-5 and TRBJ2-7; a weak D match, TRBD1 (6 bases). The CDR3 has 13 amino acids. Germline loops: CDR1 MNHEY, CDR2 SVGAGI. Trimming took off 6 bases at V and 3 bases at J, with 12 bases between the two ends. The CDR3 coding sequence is TGTGCCAGCAGCCCCGACAGGCGCTACGAGCAGTACTTC. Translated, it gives CASSPDRRYEQYF.

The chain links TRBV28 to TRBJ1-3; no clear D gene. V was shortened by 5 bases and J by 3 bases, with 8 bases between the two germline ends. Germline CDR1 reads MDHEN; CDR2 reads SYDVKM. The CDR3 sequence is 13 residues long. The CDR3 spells CASSPTDGNTIYF. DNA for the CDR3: TGTGCCAGCAGTCCCACCGATGGAAACACCATATATTTT. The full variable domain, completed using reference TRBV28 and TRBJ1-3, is DVKVTQSSRYLVKRTGEKVFLECVQDMDHENMFWYRQDPGLGLRLIYFSYDVKMKEKGDIPEGYSVSREKKERFSLILESASTNQTSMYLCASSPTDGNTIYFGEGSWLTVV.

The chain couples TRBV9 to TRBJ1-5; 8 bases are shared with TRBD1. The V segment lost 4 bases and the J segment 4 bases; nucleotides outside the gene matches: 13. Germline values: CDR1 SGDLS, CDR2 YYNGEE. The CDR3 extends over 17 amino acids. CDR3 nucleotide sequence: TGTGCCAGCAGCCCCCCCGGACAGGGTATCGCTAATCAGCCCCAGCATTTT. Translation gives CASSPPGQGIANQPQHF. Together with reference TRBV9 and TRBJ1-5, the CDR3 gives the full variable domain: DSGVTQTPKHLITATGQRVTLRCSPRSGDLSVYWYQQSLDQGLQFLIQYYNGEERAKGNILERFSAQQFPDLHSELNLSSLELGDSALYFCASSPPGQGIANQPQHFGDGTRLSIL.

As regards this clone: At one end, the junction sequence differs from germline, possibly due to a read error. The CDR3 region is CASSLPEPGLSIF. CDR3 coding DNA: TGCGCCAGCAGCTTGCCCGAGCCAGGACTAAGTATCTTC. The chain is built from TRBV5-1 and TRBJ2-1; possibly TRBD2 for D (6 bases). The germline V gene encodes CDR1 SGHRS and CDR2 YFSETQ. The CDR3 totals 13 residues. Full variable domain (missing parts from reference TRBV5-1 and TRBJ2-1): KAGVTQTPRYLIKTRGQQVTLSCSPISGHRSVSWYQQTPGQGLQFLFEYFSETQRNKGNFPGRFSGRQFSNSRSEMNVSTLELGDSALYLCASSLPEPGLSIFGPGTRLTVL.

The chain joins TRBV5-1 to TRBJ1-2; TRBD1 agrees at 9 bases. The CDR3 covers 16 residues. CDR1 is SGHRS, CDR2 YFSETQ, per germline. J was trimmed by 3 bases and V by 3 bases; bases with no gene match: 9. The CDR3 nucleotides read TGCGCCAGCAGCTCGCCCGGACAGGGGTACGACTATGGCTACACCTTC. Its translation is CASSSPGQGYDYGYTF.

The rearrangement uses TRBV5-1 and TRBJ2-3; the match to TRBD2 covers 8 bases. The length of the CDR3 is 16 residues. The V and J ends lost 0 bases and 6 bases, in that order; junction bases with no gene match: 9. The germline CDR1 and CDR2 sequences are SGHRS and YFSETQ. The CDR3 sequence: CASSLGSGAREDTQYF. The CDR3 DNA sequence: TGCGCCAGCAGCTTGGGTAGCGGGGCCCGCGAGGATACGCAGTATTTT.

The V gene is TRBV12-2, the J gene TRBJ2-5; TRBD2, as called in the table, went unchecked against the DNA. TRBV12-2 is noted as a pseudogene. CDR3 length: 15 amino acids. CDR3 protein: CASRLCLREQETQYF. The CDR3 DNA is TGTGCAAGTCGCTTATGTTTACGGGAGCAAGAGACCCAGTACTTC.

The CDR3 loop is CASSRRGETQYF. CDR3 in DNA: TGTGCCAGCAGCCGGAGAGGAGAGACCCAGTACTTC. The chain is built from TRBV3-1 (or the pseudogene TRBV3-2) and TRBJ2-5, with D unclear. Germline V gene sequence: CDR1 LGHDT, CDR2 YNNKEL (reference sequence). V shed 4 bases and J shed 4 bases, with 7 bases lying between them. The CDR3 is 12 amino acids.

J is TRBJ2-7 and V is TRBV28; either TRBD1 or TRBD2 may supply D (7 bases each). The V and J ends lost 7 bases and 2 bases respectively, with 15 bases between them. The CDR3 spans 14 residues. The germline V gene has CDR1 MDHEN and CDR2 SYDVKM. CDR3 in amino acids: CASISQGGTYEQYF. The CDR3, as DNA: TGTGCCAGCATCAGTCAGGGGGGGACCTACGAGCAGTACTTC.

The CDR3 DNA sequence: TGTGCCAGCAGTGAAGCTCGCAGGACGTGGGCATCTAAAAACATTCAGTACTTC. Translating gives CASSEARRTWASKNIQYF. The chain uses TRBV6-1 and TRBJ2-4; D not certain. V was trimmed by 0 bases and J by 4 bases, leaving 19 bases between them. CDR1 is MNHNS, CDR2 SASEGT, per germline. The CDR3 length is 18 residues.

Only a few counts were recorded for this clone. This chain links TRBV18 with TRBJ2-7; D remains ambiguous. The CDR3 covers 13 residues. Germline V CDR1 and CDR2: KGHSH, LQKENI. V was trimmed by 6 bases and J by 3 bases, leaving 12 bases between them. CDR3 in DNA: TGTGCCAGCTCCCCGACAAGTTACTACGAGCAGTACTTC. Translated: CASSPTSYYEQYF.